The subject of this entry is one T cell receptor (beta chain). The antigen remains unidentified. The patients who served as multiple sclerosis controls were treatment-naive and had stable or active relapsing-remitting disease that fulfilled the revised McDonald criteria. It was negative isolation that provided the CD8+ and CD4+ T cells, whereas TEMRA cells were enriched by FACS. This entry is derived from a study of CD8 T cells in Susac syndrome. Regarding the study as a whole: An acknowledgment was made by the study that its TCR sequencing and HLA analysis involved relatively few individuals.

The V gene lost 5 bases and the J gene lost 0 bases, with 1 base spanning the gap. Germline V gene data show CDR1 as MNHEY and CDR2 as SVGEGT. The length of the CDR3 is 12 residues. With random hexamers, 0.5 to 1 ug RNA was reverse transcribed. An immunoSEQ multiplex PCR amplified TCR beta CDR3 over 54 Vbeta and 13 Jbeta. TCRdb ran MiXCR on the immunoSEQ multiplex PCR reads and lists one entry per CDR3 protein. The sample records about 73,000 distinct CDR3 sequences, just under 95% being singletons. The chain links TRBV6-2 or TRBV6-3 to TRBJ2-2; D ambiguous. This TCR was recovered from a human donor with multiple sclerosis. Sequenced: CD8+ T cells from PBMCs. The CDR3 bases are TGTGCCAGCAGTCCGAACACCGGGGAGCTGTTTTTT. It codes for CASSPNTGELFF.